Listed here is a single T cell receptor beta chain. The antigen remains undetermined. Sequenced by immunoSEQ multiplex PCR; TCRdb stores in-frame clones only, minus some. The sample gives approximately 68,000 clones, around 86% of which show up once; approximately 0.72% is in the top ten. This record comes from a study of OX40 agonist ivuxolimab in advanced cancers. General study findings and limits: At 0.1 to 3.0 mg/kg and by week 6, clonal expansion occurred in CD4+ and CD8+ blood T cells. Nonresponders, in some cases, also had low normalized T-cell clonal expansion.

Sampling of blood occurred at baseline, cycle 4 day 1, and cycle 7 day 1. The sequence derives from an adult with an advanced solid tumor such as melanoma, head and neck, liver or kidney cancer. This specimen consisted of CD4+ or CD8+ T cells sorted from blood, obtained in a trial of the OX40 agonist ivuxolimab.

The CDR3 DNA is TGTGCCAGTAGTATCAGCGGGAGCACAGATACGCAGTATTTT. Translating gives CASSISGSTDTQYF. This chain uses TRBV19 with TRBJ2-3; D may be TRBD2 (6 bases). This CDR3 comprises 14 residues. Trimming cost V 3 bases and J 0 bases, with 7 bases left between them. The germline V gene has CDR1 LNHDA and CDR2 SQIVND (reference sequence).